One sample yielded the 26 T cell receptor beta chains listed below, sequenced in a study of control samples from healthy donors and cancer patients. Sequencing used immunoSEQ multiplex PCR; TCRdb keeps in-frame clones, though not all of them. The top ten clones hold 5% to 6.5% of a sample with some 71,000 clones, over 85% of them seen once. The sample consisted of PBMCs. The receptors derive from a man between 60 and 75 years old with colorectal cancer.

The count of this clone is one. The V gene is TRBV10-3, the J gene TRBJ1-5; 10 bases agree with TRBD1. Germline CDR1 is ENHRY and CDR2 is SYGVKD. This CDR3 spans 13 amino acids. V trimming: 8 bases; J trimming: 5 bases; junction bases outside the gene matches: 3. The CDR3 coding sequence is TGTGCCATCGGGACAGGGGCCGATCAGCCCCAGCATTTT. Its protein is CAIGTGADQPQHF.

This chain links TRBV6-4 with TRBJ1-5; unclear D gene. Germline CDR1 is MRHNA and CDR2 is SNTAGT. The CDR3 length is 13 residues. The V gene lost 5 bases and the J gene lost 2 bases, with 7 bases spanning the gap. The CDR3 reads CASSTERNQPQHF. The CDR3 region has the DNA TGTGCCAGCAGTACCGAACGCAATCAGCCCCAGCATTTT.

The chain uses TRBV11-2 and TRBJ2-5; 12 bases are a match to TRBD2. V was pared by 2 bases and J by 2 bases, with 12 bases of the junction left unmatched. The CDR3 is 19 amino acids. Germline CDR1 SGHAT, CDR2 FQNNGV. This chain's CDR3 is CASSLRYWAGLAGQETQYF. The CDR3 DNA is TGTGCCAGCAGCTTACGTTATTGGGCCGGACTAGCGGGACAAGAGACCCAGTACTTC.

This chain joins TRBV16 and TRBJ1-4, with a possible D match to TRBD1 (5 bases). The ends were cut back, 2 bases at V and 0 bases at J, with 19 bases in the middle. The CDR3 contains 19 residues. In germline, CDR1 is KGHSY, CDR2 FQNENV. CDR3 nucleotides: TGTGCCAGCAGCCAAGCCGGGGCAGGTGCTCTTGCAACTAATGAAAAACTGTTTTTT. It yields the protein CASSQAGAGALATNEKLFF.

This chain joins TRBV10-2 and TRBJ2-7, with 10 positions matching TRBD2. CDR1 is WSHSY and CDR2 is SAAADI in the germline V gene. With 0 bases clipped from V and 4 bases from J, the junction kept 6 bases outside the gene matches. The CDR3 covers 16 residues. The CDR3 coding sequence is TGCGCCAGCAGTGAGTCAAGCGGGGGGGTCACGTACGAGCAGTACTTC. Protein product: CASSESSGGVTYEQYF.

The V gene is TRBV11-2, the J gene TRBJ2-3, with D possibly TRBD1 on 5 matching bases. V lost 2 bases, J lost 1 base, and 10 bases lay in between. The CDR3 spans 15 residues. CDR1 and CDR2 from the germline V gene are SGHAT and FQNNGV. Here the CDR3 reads CASSLWGSGTDTQYF. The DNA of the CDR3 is TGTGCCAGCAGCTTATGGGGCTCTGGCACAGATACGCAGTATTTT.

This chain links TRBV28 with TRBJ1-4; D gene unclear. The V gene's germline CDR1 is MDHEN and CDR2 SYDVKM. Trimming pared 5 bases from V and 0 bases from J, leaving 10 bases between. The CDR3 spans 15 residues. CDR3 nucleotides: TGTGCCAGCAGTCAAGACATCGCAACTAATGAAAAACTGTTTTTT. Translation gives CASSQDIATNEKLFF.

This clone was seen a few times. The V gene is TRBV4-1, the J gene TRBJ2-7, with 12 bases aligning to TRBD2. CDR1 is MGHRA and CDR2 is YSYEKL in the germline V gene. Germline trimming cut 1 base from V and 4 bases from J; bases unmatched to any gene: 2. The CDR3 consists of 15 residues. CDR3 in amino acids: CASSQGTSGDYEQYF. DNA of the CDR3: TGCGCCAGCAGCCAAGGGACTAGCGGGGATTACGAGCAGTACTTC.

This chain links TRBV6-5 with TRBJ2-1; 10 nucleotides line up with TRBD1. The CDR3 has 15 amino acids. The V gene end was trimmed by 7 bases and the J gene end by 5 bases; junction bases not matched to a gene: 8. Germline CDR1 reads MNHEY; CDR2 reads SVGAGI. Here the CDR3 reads CASTRDRGRDNEQFF. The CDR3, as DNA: TGTGCCAGCACCCGGGACAGGGGCCGAGACAATGAGCAGTTCTTC.

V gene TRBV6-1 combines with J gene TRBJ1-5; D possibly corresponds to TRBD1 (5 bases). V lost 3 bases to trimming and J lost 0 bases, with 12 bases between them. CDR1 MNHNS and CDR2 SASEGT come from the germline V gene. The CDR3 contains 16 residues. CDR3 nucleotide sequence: TGTGCCAGCAGTGAGTTTGCCAGGGTTAGCAATCAGCCCCAGCATTTT. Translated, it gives CASSEFARVSNQPQHF.

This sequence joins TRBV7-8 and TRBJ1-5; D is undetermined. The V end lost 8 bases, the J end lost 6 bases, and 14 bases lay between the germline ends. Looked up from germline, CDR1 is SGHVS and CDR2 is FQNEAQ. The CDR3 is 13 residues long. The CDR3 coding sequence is TGTGCCAGCGGCGAACAGTTGTCTCAGCCCCAGCATTTT. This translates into CASGEQLSQPQHF.

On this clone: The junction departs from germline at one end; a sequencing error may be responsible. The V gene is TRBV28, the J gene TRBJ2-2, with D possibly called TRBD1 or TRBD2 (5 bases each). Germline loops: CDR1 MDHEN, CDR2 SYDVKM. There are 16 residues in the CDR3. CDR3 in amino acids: CVSSLWVGTGTGELFF. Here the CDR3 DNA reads TGTGTCAGCAGTTTATGGGTCGGGACGGGGACCGGGGAGCTGTTTTTT.

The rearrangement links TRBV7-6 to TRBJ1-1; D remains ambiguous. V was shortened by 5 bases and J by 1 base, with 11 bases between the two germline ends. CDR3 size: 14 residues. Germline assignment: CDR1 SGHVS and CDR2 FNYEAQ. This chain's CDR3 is CASSATMENTEAFF. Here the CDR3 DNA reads TGTGCCAGCAGCGCGACTATGGAGAACACTGAAGCTTTCTTT.

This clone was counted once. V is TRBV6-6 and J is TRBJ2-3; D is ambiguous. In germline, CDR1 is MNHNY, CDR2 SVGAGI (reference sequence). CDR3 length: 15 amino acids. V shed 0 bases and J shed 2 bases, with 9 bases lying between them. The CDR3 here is CASSYSSPATDTQYF. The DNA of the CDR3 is TGTGCCAGCAGTTACTCAAGTCCAGCCACAGATACGCAGTATTTT.

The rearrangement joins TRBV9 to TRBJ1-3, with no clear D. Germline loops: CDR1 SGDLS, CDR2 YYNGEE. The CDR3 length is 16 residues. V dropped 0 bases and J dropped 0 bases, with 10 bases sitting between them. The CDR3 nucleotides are TGTGCCAGCAGCGTAGGGACCGGCAGCTCTGGAAACACCATATATTTT. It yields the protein CASSVGTGSSGNTIYF.

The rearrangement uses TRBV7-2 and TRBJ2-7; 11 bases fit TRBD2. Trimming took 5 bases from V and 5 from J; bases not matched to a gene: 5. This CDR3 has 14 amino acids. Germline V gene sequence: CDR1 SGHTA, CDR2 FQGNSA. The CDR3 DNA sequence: TGTGCCAGCAGCACCAGACTAGCGGGGAACGAGCAGTACTTC. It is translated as CASSTRLAGNEQYF.

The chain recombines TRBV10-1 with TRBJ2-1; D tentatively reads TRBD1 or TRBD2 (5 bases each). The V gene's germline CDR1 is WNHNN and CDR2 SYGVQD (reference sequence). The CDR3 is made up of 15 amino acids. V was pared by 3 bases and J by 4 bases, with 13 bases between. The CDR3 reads CASSDLGARYNEQFF. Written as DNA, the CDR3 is TGCGCCAGCAGTGATCTCGGGGCTCGGTACAATGAGCAGTTCTTC.

CDR3 nucleotide sequence: TGTGCCACCAGCAGTTCGGGGCGGGAAACCGGGGAGCTGTTTTTT. It encodes CATSSSGRETGELFF. This chain links TRBV15 with TRBJ2-2; maybe TRBD2 (6 bases). CDR3 size: 15 residues. Germline-derived CDR1 and CDR2 are LNHNV and YYDKDF (reference sequence). The germline V and J ends were trimmed by 3 bases and 5 bases, with 13 bases remaining between them.

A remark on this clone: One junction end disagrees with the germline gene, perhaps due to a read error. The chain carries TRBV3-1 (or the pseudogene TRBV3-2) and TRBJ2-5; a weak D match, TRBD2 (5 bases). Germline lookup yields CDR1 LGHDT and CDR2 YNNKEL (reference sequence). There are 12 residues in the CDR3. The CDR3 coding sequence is TGTGCCAGCAGCCAAGTAGAGCGGACCCGGTACTTC. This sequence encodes CASSQVERTRYF.

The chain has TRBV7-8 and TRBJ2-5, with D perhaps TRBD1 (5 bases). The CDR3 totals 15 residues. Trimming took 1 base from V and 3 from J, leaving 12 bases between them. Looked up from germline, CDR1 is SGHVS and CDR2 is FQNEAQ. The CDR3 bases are TGTGCCAGCAGCTTAGGCAGGGTTACCGAAGAGACCCAGTACTTC. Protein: CASSLGRVTEETQYF.

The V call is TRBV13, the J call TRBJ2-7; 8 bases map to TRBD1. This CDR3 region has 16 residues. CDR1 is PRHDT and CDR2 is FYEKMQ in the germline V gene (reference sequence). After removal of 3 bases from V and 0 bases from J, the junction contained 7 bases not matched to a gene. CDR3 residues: CASSFYPGTGSYEQYF. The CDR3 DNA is TGTGCCAGCAGCTTTTACCCCGGGACAGGCTCCTACGAGCAGTACTTC.

Here the CDR3 reads CASSLRPGQPAQETQYF. As DNA, the CDR3 is TGTGCCAGCAGTTTGAGACCGGGACAGCCAGCTCAAGAGACCCAGTACTTC. The chain couples TRBV28 to TRBJ2-5; 7 bases map to TRBD1. CDR1 and CDR2 from the germline V gene are MDHEN and SYDVKM. CDR3 length equals 17 residues. Unmatched junction bases numbered 12, after V lost 3 bases and J lost 2 bases.

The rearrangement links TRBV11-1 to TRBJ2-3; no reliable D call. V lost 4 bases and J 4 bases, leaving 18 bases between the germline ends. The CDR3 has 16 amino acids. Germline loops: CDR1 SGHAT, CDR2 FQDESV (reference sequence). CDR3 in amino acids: CASSSPHQSHPDTQYF. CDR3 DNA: TGTGCCAGCAGCTCCCCGCATCAGAGCCACCCAGATACGCAGTATTTT.

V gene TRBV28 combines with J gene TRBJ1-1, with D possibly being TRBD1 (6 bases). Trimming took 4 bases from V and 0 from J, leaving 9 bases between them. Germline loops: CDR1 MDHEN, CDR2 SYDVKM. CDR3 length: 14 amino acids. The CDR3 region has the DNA TGTGCCAGCAGTTCATACAGGGTGAACACTGAAGCTTTCTTT. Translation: CASSSYRVNTEAFF.

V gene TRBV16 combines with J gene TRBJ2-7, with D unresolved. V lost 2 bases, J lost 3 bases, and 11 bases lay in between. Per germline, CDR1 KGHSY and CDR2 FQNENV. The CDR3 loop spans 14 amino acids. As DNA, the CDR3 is TGTGCCAGCAGCCAAAATCGTCAGAACTACGAGCAGTACTTC. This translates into CASSQNRQNYEQYF. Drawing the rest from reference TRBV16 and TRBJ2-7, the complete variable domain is GEEVAQTPKHLVRGEGQKAKLYCAPIKGHSYVFWYQQVLKNEFKFLISFQNENVFDETGMPKERFSAKCLPNSPCSLEIQATKLEDSAVYFCASSQNRQNYEQYFGPGTRLTVT.

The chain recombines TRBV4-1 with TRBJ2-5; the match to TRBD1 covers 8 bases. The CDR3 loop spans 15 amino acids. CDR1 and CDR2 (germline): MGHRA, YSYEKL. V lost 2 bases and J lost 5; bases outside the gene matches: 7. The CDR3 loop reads CASSQRTGTRETQYF. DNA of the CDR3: TGCGCCAGCAGCCAACGGACAGGGACGAGGGAGACCCAGTACTTC.